This T cell receptor (beta chain) stems from a study of early T cells in non-severe SARS-CoV-2 infection. Across the whole study: Unpaired chains resulted from sequencing bulk RNA of unsorted whole blood. The study's findings and limits: Private and CD4 specificities were missed by VDJdb matching, skewed to anti-spike CD8.

This clonotype was seen only a few times. Its matching antigen is unknown. Germline assignment: CDR1 LGHDT and CDR2 YNNKEL (reference sequence). The V end was cut by 4 bases, the J end by 7 bases, with 14 bases between. The CDR3 contains 13 residues. Individual cDNA molecules were tagged with unique molecular identifiers, the study reported. MiXCR was run by TCRdb on the 5' RACE reads, yielding one entry per CDR3 protein. The table lists tens of thousands of distinct CDR3 sequences, about 14% of them singletons, with roughly 3% in the top ten. This clonotype was sampled from an adult who was a healthcare worker with PCR-confirmed SARS-CoV-2 infection or an uninfected control (not recorded which). The rearrangement uses TRBV3-1 and TRBJ2-7; no clear D gene. Sequenced material: whole blood. CDR3 coding DNA: TGTGCCAGCAGCCCCAGAAGGGTCGGTGAGCAGTACTTC. It is translated as CASSPRRVGEQYF.